The clone carrying this TCR beta chain was seen more than once but under ten times. This sample was taken from a study of blood T cell repertoires in COVID-19. Sequencing used immunoSEQ multiplex PCR; TCRdb keeps in-frame clones, though not all of them. In the table there are a few hundred thousand clones, around 87% of which are singletons. The CDR3 covers 15 residues. CDR1 and CDR2 from the germline V gene are MNHEY and SMNVEV (reference sequence). V was trimmed by 6 bases and J by 1 base, leaving 13 bases between them. The sequenced material came from peripheral blood. The sequence came from a man aged 55 to 70 who had recovered from COVID-19. The rearrangement uses TRBV27 and TRBJ1-5, with D unresolved. CDR3 region: CASRPPGGSNQPQHF. The CDR3 region has the DNA TGTGCCAGCAGGCCGCCGGGTGGGAGCAATCAGCCCCAGCATTTT.